The T cell receptor (beta chain) under discussion was sequenced for a study of immune characterization of retroperitoneal liposarcoma. TCRdb redid the calling of the PCR reads with MiXCR, one entry per CDR3 protein. The sample lists some 11,000 distinct CDR3 sequences, 27% seen once, with 8.3% in the top ten. The sample holds a few counts of this clonotype. Unmatched junction bases numbered 6, after V lost 5 bases and J lost 5 bases. The CDR3 has 14 amino acids. Germline V gene lookup returns CDR1 MNHEY and CDR2 SMNVEV (reference sequence). Specimen: tumor tissue. The chain employs TRBV27 and TRBJ2-1; 7 bases fit TRBD1. This TCR was sampled from a male donor with retroperitoneal liposarcoma. CDR3 DNA sequence: TGTGCCAGCAGTAGAGGGGGCGGGCACAATGAGCAGTTCTTC. Amino acids: CASSRGGGHNEQFF.